The 7 T cell receptor beta chains listed next were all sequenced from one sample in a study of T-cell memory formation after mild COVID-19. MiXCR, run by TCRdb on the 5' RACE reads, gives a single entry per CDR3 protein. The sample includes 90,000 to 130,000 distinct CDR3 sequences, over 15% of them seen just once. The sequenced sample consisted of PBMCs or a T cell subset sorted from them (not recorded which). These receptors were collected from a man between 18 and 29 years old who had mild COVID-19 (a few samples of this study predate the infection). Cell type and time point are not known.

This sequence joins TRBV13 and TRBJ1-2, with a possible D match to TRBD1 (5 bases). The CDR3 has 16 amino acids. Germline-derived CDR1 and CDR2 are PRHDT and FYEKMQ (reference sequence). Trimming took off 5 bases at V and 7 bases at J, with 23 bases between the two ends. The CDR3 region is CASSRGRAALDRGYTF. CDR3 nucleotide sequence: TGTGCCAGCAGCCGGGGCAGGGCCGCCCTCGATCGTGGCTACACCTTC.

The chain combines TRBV20-1 with TRBJ1-5; D remains ambiguous. The CDR3 length is 12 residues. V shed 3 bases and J shed 6 bases, with 9 bases lying between them. From germline, CDR1 is DFQATT and CDR2 SNEGSKA (reference sequence). Written as DNA, the CDR3 is TGCAGTGCTAGTTACGCAAGTCAGCCCCAGCATTTT. This gives the protein CSASYASQPQHF.

V and J are TRBV5-1 and TRBJ1-5; maybe TRBD1 (6 bases). The CDR3 has 14 residues. The ends were cut back, 4 bases at V and 7 bases at J, with 15 bases in the middle. Germline V gene data show CDR1 as SGHRS and CDR2 as YFSETQ. The chain's CDR3 is CASSAYRDRQPQHF. The CDR3 bases are TGCGCCAGCAGCGCGTACAGGGATCGCCAGCCCCAGCATTTT. Filled out from reference TRBV5-1 and TRBJ1-5, the complete variable domain reads KAGVTQTPRYLIKTRGQQVTLSCSPISGHRSVSWYQQTPGQGLQFLFEYFSETQRNKGNFPGRFSGRQFSNSRSEMNVSTLELGDSALYLCASSAYRDRQPQHFGDGTRLSIL.

The CDR3 sequence: CASSLDRVWQPQHF. The CDR3 nucleotides are TGTGCCAGCAGCTTGGACAGGGTATGGCAGCCCCAGCATTTT. The chain has TRBV5-6 and TRBJ1-5; possible D gene TRBD1, 6 bases. This CDR3 is built from 14 residues. V lost 0 bases, J lost 7 bases, and 11 bases lay in between. Germline-derived CDR1 and CDR2 are SGHDT and YYEEEE.

This clonotype was counted only a few times. The V gene is TRBV6-5, the J gene TRBJ2-3, with 9 bases fitting TRBD2. Germline V gene data show CDR1 as MNHEY and CDR2 as SVGAGI. The V gene end was trimmed by 0 bases and the J gene end by 5 bases; junction bases not matched to a gene: 3. The CDR3 loop spans 15 amino acids. As DNA, the CDR3 is TGTGCCAGCAGTTACTCGGGACTAGCAGGAGATACGCAGTATTTT. Its protein is CASSYSGLAGDTQYF.

This clonotype showed up just a few times. The chain combines TRBV20-1 with TRBJ2-5, with 14 bases lining up with TRBD2. The CDR3 sequence is 14 residues long. V shed 6 bases and J 5 bases; nucleotides not matched to a gene: 5. Looked up from germline, CDR1 is DFQATT and CDR2 is SNEGSKA (reference sequence). The DNA of the CDR3 is TGCAGTGCGACCCGGACTAGCGGGGGGGAGACCCAGTACTTC. This codes for CSATRTSGGETQYF.

V usage is TRBV27 and J usage is TRBJ1-2; D is unresolved. Trimming took 2 bases from V and 0 from J, leaving 19 bases between them. CDR1 MNHEY and CDR2 SMNVEV come from the germline V gene (reference sequence). This CDR3 contains 18 residues. DNA of the CDR3: TGTGCCAGCAGTTTAAAAGCTGTGAATTACAGAGCTAACTATGGCTACACCTTC. It specifies CASSLKAVNYRANYGYTF.